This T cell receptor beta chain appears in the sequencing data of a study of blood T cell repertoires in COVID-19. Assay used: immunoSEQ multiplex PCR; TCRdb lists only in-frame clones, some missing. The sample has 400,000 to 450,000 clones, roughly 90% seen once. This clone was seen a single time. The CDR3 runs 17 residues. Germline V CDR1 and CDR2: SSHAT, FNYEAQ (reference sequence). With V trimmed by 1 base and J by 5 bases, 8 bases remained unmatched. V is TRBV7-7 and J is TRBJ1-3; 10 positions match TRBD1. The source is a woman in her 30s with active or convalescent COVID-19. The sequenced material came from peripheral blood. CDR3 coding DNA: TGTGCCAGCAGCTTAGTTTGGGACAGGGGAGGAAGAAACACCATATATTTT. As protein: CASSLVWDRGGRNTIYF.